This TCR beta chain was obtained from a study of blood T cell repertoires in COVID-19. Sequencing was performed with immunoSEQ multiplex PCR; in TCRdb, only in-frame clones are kept and a portion is missing. The sample contains about 39,000 clones, about 81% of which appear only once. Germline V CDR1 and CDR2: SGHTA, FQGNSA. Unmatched junction bases numbered 10, after V lost 5 bases and J lost 6 bases. The CDR3 spans 16 residues. Sequenced material: peripheral blood. The rearrangement uses TRBV7-2 and TRBJ1-5; 10 bases align to TRBD1. This sequence originates from a human donor in a cohort sampled during active or convalescent COVID-19. The donor label of this sample is uncertain. The CDR3 DNA follows: TGTGCCAGCAGCCCCCAGGGGGGACAGGGGTTTCAGCCCCAGCATTTT. Translation gives CASSPQGGQGFQPQHF.